This TCR beta chain appears in the sequencing data of a study of T cell repertoires in cytomegalovirus infection. Study information: The authors used CMV epitopes that were HLA-C-restricted (recently identified) and HLA-B-restricted (well studied). Public TCR beta signatures provided an indication of both CMV infection and a matching HLA type.

A word on this clonotype: Its specificity is unknown.

This CDR3 region has 17 residues. The germline gives CDR1 MNHEY, CDR2 SVGEGT. Trimming shortened V by 0 bases and J by 10 bases, and 22 bases separated the two germline ends. The study, taken as a whole, reports: HLA-C-restricted CMV clonotypes gave the most frequent clonotype in two of eight donors.

One entry per CDR3 protein results from TCRdb running MiXCR on the reads. This table holds 550,000 to 700,000 distinct CDR3 sequences, almost 40% found once. J is TRBJ2-1 and V is TRBV6-2 or TRBV6-3, with a weak D call TRBD2 (6 bases). The source was cultured PBMCs, collected from culture after CMV antigen stimulation. This TCR was recovered from a human donor in good health (CMV status not recorded). Some clones in this sample may be carry-over from other donors' samples. CDR3 residues: CASSYSRKIAVSWEQFF. The CDR3 DNA is TGTGCCAGCAGTTACTCGAGGAAAATAGCGGTTAGTTGGGAGCAGTTCTTC.